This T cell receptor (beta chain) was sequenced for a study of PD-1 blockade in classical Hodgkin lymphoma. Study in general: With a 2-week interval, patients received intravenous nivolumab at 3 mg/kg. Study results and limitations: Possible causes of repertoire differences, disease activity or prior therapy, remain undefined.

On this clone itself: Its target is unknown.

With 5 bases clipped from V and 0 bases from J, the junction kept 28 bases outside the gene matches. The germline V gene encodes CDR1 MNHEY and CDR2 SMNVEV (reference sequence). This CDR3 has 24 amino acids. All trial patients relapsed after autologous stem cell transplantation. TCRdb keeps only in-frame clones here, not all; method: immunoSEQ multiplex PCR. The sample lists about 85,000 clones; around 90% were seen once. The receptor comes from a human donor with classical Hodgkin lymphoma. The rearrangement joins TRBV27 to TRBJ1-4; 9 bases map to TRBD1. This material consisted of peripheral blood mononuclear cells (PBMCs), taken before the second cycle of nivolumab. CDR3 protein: CASSIGSKTHPPGQGNPTNEKLFF. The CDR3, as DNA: TGTGCCAGCAGTATTGGTTCGAAGACCCACCCTCCGGGACAGGGTAACCCAACTAATGAAAAACTGTTTTTT.